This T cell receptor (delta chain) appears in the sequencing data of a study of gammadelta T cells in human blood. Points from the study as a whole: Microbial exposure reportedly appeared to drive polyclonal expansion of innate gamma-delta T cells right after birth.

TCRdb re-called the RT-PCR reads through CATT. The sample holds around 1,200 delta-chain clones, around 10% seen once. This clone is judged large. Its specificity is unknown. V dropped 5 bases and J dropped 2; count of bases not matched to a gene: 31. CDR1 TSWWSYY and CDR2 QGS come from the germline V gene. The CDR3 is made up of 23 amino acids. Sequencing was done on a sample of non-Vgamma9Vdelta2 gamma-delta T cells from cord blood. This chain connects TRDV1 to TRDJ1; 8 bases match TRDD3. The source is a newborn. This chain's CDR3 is CALGKGSLAVLGVTPRVTDKLIF. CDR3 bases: TGTGCTCTTGGGAAGGGGTCCCTCGCCGTACTGGGGGTGACCCCCAGAGTTACCGATAAACTCATCTTT.